This T cell receptor (beta chain) was sequenced during a study of CD8+CD57+ T cells in acquired aplastic anemia. Sequencing was done on patients that had shown CD8+CD57+ cell expansion by flow cytometry. Genomic DNA templated the TCR beta VDJ and CDR3 profiling. TCRdb re-derived calls from the reads in MiXCR, one entry per CDR3 protein. The sample has about 180,000 distinct CDR3 sequences, 47% seen once. This clonotype showed up many times. Germline CDR1 and CDR2: DFQATT and SNEGSKA (reference sequence). The J segment lost 0 bases and the V segment lost 5 bases, leaving 4 bases of the junction unmatched. This CDR3 is built from 14 residues.

The sequenced material came from sorted CD4+, CD8+, or CD8+CD57+ T cells (not recorded which) from PBMCs. This chain connects TRBV20-1 to TRBJ2-3, with 8 nucleotides matching TRBD2. The source is a human donor with aplastic anemia. The CDR3 spells CSAGSGVSTDTQYF. The CDR3 bases are TGCAGTGCTGGTAGCGGGGTGAGCACAGATACGCAGTATTTT.